These 24 T cell receptor beta chains share one sample of origin, sequenced in a study of cytomegalovirus exposure and HLA in healthy donors. PCR amplification relied on 60 Vbeta primers (plus 13 Jbeta primers). The table came from immunoSEQ multiplex PCR; TCRdb's copy has only in-frame clones and leaves some out. The repertoire holds some 130,000 clones, 70% to 80% seen once, with around 6.3% in the top ten. Input material: PBMCs. These receptors were taken from a man aged 35-49 years in good health and CMV-seropositive.

V and J are TRBV19 and TRBJ1-1; D not certain. The V gene lost 3 bases and the J gene lost 2 bases, with 7 bases spanning the gap. Germline V gene sequence: CDR1 LNHDA, CDR2 SQIVND (reference sequence). The CDR3 spans 13 residues. CDR3: CASSIQVNTEAFF. CDR3 nucleotide sequence: TGTGCCAGTAGTATCCAGGTAAACACTGAAGCTTTCTTT. Looking up the rest from reference TRBV19 and TRBJ1-1 gives the full variable domain: DGGITQSPKYLFRKEGQNVTLSCEQNLNHDAMYWYRQDPGQGLRLIYYSQIVNDFQKGDIAEGYSVSREKKESFPLTVTSAQKNPTAFYLCASSIQVNTEAFFGQGTRLTVV.

Only one count was recorded for this clone. The CDR3 bases are TGTGCCAGCAGCTTGCGACAGGCCCCAGAGGAATATGGCTACACCTTC. It codes for CASSLRQAPEEYGYTF. The chain uses TRBV5-6 and TRBJ1-2, with a tentative D call TRBD1 (6 bases). The CDR3 length is 16 residues. Germline V gives CDR1 SGHDT, CDR2 YYEEEE. Trimming pared 1 base from V and 5 bases from J, leaving 18 bases between.

This clone was seen just once. CDR3 amino acids: CASSSTGLTKNTEAFF. In DNA, the CDR3 is TGTGCCAGCAGCTCTACAGGGCTCACAAAGAACACTGAAGCTTTCTTT. V and J are TRBV7-3 and TRBJ1-1, with a weak D call TRBD1 (6 bases). This CDR3 contains 16 residues. V was pared by 4 bases and J by 1 base, with 16 bases between. The V gene's germline CDR1 is SGHTA and CDR2 FQGTGA.

In this sample, this clone turned up a few times. Other DNA sequences within the sample encode an identical CDR3. The chain joins TRBV2 to TRBJ1-5, with 7 positions matching TRBD1. The junction had 3 bases not matched to a gene; V was cut back by 3 bases and J by 4 bases. The CDR3 runs 14 residues. Germline V gives CDR1 SNHLY, CDR2 FYNNEI. The CDR3 here is CASSEGQNNQPQHF. For the CDR3, the DNA is TGTGCCAGCAGTGAGGGACAGAATAATCAGCCCCAGCATTTT.

The chain employs TRBV6-1 and TRBJ2-7; the match to TRBD1 covers 8 bases. There are 15 residues in the CDR3. The V gene end was trimmed by 8 bases and the J gene end by 5 bases; junction bases not matched to a gene: 14. CDR1 and CDR2 from the germline V gene are MNHNS and SASEGT. CDR3 DNA: TGTGCCAGCCGTCCTCCTCCCGGACAGGGCGACGAGCAGTACTTC. This gives the protein CASRPPPGQGDEQYF.

The chain combines TRBV19 with TRBJ2-3, with TRBD2 identical over 12 bases. This CDR3 contains 18 residues. Germline V gives CDR1 LNHDA, CDR2 SQIVND (reference sequence). V gave up 5 bases and J gave up 1 base; unmatched junction bases: 10. The CDR3 coding sequence is TGTGCCAGTAGTTCGATCGCTAGCGGGAGGGCCCGCACAGATACGCAGTATTTT. Translated: CASSSIASGRARTDTQYF.

The rearrangement links TRBV9 to TRBJ2-5; 8 bases align to TRBD1. The CDR3 is 15 amino acids. The V segment lost 3 bases and the J segment 0 bases; nucleotides outside the gene matches: 4. The germline CDR1 and CDR2 sequences are SGDLS and YYNGEE. The CDR3 sequence is CASSAGQGNQETQYF. Here the CDR3 DNA reads TGTGCCAGCAGCGCAGGACAGGGAAACCAAGAGACCCAGTACTTC. Using reference TRBV9 and TRBJ2-5 for the parts outside the CDR3, the full variable domain is DSGVTQTPKHLITATGQRVTLRCSPRSGDLSVYWYQQSLDQGLQFLIQYYNGEERAKGNILERFSAQQFPDLHSELNLSSLELGDSALYFCASSAGQGNQETQYFGPGTRLLVL.

This clone was counted a single time. The V gene is TRBV18, the J gene TRBJ2-2; TRBD1 agrees at 9 bases. Trimming at V came to 6 bases and at J to 6 bases, leaving 11 bases not matched to a gene. CDR1 is KGHSH, CDR2 LQKENI, per germline. CDR3 length equals 16 residues. The CDR3 is CASSRDSGTGSGELFF. The CDR3 region has the DNA TGTGCCAGCTCGCGTGACTCCGGGACAGGGTCCGGGGAGCTGTTTTTT.

This clone was picked up one time. This rearrangement joins TRBV7-9 to TRBJ1-4; D ambiguous. V lost 4 bases and J 0 bases, leaving 9 bases between the germline ends. The CDR3 extends over 15 amino acids. The germline V gene has CDR1 SEHNR and CDR2 FQNEAQ (reference sequence). Written as DNA, the CDR3 is TGTGCCAGCAGCTCCTACGGAGCAACTAATGAAAAACTGTTTTTT. It is translated as CASSSYGATNEKLFF. Full variable domain (rest looked up from reference TRBV7-9 and TRBJ1-4): DTGVSQNPRHKITKRGQNVTFRCDPISEHNRLYWYRQTLGQGPEFLTYFQNEAQLEKSRLLSDRFSAERPKGSFSTLEIQRTEQGDSAMYLCASSSYGATNEKLFFGSGTQLSVL.

J is TRBJ1-5 and V is TRBV27; D remains ambiguous. CDR1 is MNHEY and CDR2 is SMNVEV in the germline V gene (reference sequence). V lost 5 bases to trimming and J lost 6 bases, with 14 bases between them. The CDR3 is 14 residues long. As DNA, the CDR3 is TGTGCCAGCAGTGCCCGGGGATGGGGTCAGCCCCAGCATTTT. Translating gives CASSARGWGQPQHF.

This chain links TRBV6-1 with TRBJ2-2, with D tentatively TRBD2 (7 bases). The CDR3 loop spans 14 amino acids. Germline CDR1 and CDR2: MNHNS and SASEGT. Trimming stripped 11 bases from V and 1 base from J, with 14 bases between. The CDR3 here is CARGGGLNTGELFF. CDR3 in DNA: TGTGCCCGAGGGGGGGGATTGAACACCGGGGAGCTGTTTTTT.

Note on this clone: One end of the junction fails to match germline, which may point to a read error. The chain recombines TRBV7-9 with TRBJ2-2; TRBD2 aligns across 12 bases. This CDR3 is built from 15 residues. The V gene's germline CDR1 is SEHNR and CDR2 FQNEAQ (reference sequence). The CDR3 nucleotides read TGTACCAGCATCACTAGCGGGGGGTACCCCGGGGAGCTGTTTTTT. As protein: CTSITSGGYPGELFF.

V gene TRBV30 combines with J gene TRBJ2-5; possible D gene TRBD2, 5 bases. The last part of the DNA fits TRBJ2-7 better; the J call may be wrong. This CDR3 comprises 14 residues. Germline V lookup: CDR1 GTSNPN, CDR2 SVGIG (reference sequence). The CDR3 DNA sequence: TGTGCCTGGAGCTCAGAACGGCGAGGGTACGAGCAGTACTTC. Translation gives CAWSSERRGYEQYF.

This clone was observed a few times. The chain carries TRBV7-8 and TRBJ1-2, with 7 bases matching TRBD1. J lost 6 bases, V lost 5 bases, and 15 bases had no gene match. Germline loops: CDR1 SGHVS, CDR2 FQNEAQ. This CDR3 is built from 16 residues. For the CDR3, the DNA is TGTGCCAGCAGCAACCGTTTGGACAGGCCCTTTAATGGCTACACCTTC. This encodes CASSNRLDRPFNGYTF.

The rearrangement uses TRBV30 and TRBJ1-6; weak D call: TRBD1 (5 bases). The CDR3 consists of 14 residues. Trimming removed 4 bases at V and 7 bases at J, with 14 bases between. CDR1 and CDR2 from the germline V gene are GTSNPN and SVGIG (reference sequence). The CDR3 loop reads CAWTGGTENSPLHF. The CDR3, as DNA: TGTGCCTGGACTGGGGGGACCGAGAATTCACCCCTCCACTTT.

This clone was picked up a small number of times. The V call is TRBV18, the J call TRBJ1-2; perhaps TRBD1 as D (5 bases). This CDR3 is built from 14 residues. V dropped 2 bases and J dropped 1 base, with 8 bases sitting between them. Germline V CDR1 and CDR2: KGHSH, LQKENI. CDR3 nucleotide sequence: TGTGCCAGCTCACCAACGGGACTTAACTATGGCTACACCTTC. Translated: CASSPTGLNYGYTF.

The table lists this clone with a few counts. The chain couples TRBV28 to TRBJ1-6, with D hard to call. CDR1 and CDR2 from the germline V gene are MDHEN and SYDVKM. V was pared by 6 bases and J by 0 bases, with 15 bases between. The CDR3 runs 17 residues. The CDR3 bases are TGTGCCAGCAGCTCCGCCAGGTTCGGCTCCTATAATTCACCCCTCCACTTT. The encoded protein is CASSSARFGSYNSPLHF.

The J gene is TRBJ2-7, the V gene TRBV4-2; the match to TRBD2 covers 12 bases. With V trimmed by 1 base and J by 2 bases, 9 bases remained unmatched. Looked up from germline, CDR1 is LGHNA and CDR2 is YNFKEQ. CDR3 length: 18 amino acids. The CDR3 region is CASSQATSGRTTPYEQYF. DNA for the CDR3: TGTGCCAGCAGCCAAGCAACTAGCGGGAGGACCACCCCCTACGAGCAGTACTTC.

This clone was detected a few times. The J gene is TRBJ1-4, the V gene TRBV28; D ambiguous. Trimming took 3 bases from V and 4 from J, leaving 6 bases between them. The germline CDR1 and CDR2 sequences are MDHEN and SYDVKM. The CDR3 sequence is 13 residues long. DNA of the CDR3: TGTGCCAGCAGTTTTCGTATTAATGAAAAACTGTTTTTT. Protein: CASSFRINEKLFF.

The chain employs TRBV5-1 and TRBJ1-2; no firm D call. Germline-derived CDR1 and CDR2 are SGHRS and YFSETQ. Trimming left V 4 bases short and J 4 bases short, with 14 bases between. The CDR3 spans 14 residues. The CDR3 DNA is TGCGCCAGCAGCGAACAGACTAGTAGCTATGGCTACACCTTC. Its protein product is CASSEQTSSYGYTF.

The gene calls are TRBV30 and TRBJ1-3; possibly TRBD1 for D (6 bases). Germline CDR1 GTSNPN, CDR2 SVGIG (reference sequence). V dropped 2 bases and J dropped 4 bases, with 15 bases sitting between them. The CDR3 has 15 residues. In nucleotides, the CDR3 is TGTGCCTGGAGTTTTTTAGGGACATACGGAAACACCATATATTTT. Translation: CAWSFLGTYGNTIYF.

V gene TRBV19 combines with J gene TRBJ2-2; 7 bases are a match to TRBD1. The junction had 8 bases not matched to a gene; V was cut back by 2 bases and J by 2 bases. Germline V gene lookup returns CDR1 LNHDA and CDR2 SQIVND (reference sequence). The CDR3 runs to 17 residues. The CDR3 region is CASSIRGQGTNTGELFF. The CDR3 region has the DNA TGTGCCAGTAGTATAAGGGGGCAGGGTACTAACACCGGGGAGCTGTTTTTT.

The CDR3 here is CSDRGQTEAFF. As DNA, the CDR3 is TGCAGTGACAGGGGGCAGACTGAAGCTTTCTTT. V and J are TRBV20-1 and TRBJ1-1, with 9 bases that match TRBD1. The CDR3 totals 11 residues. The V gene end was trimmed by 7 bases and the J gene end by 5 bases; junction bases not matched to a gene: 2. Germline loops: CDR1 DFQATT, CDR2 SNEGSKA (reference sequence).

This clone was seen more than once but under ten times. The chain employs TRBV13 and TRBJ1-2; the match to TRBD1 covers 9 bases. Germline CDR1 reads PRHDT; CDR2 reads FYEKMQ (reference sequence). Trimming at V came to 5 bases and at J to 10 bases, leaving 8 bases not matched to a gene. The CDR3 is 13 amino acids. The CDR3 DNA is TGTGCCAGCAGCCTCGACAGGGGGGATGACTACACCTTC. Translation: CASSLDRGDDYTF.